These 29 T cell receptor beta chains were sequenced from one sample in a study of CD8 T cells in Susac syndrome. An input of about 0.5 to 1 ug of RNA was subjected to reverse transcription using random hexamers. TCRdb recomputed calls from the immunoSEQ multiplex PCR reads with MiXCR, one row per CDR3 protein. This sample has around 130,000 distinct CDR3 sequences; 75% to 90% occur once, and the top ten carry 0.45% to 0.6%. The sample was CD8+ T cells from PBMCs. The receptors originated from a human donor with multiple sclerosis.

The V call is TRBV5-5, the J call TRBJ2-3; D possibly uses TRBD1 or TRBD2 (6 bases each). This CDR3 comprises 14 residues. Germline loops: CDR1 SGHKS, CDR2 YYEKEE (reference sequence). The V and J ends lost 1 base and 4 bases respectively, with 10 bases between them. The CDR3 sequence: CASSLNGGPDTQYF. As DNA, the CDR3 is TGTGCCAGCAGCTTGAATGGGGGGCCAGATACGCAGTATTTT.

This clonotype has only one observation. The gene calls are TRBV4-2 and TRBJ1-2, with D uncertain. V lost 5 bases to trimming and J lost 4 bases, with 23 bases between them. The germline V gene has CDR1 LGHNA and CDR2 YNFKEQ. CDR3 length: 17 amino acids. The CDR3 spells CASSIPSIETDFYGYTF. The CDR3 DNA sequence: TGTGCCAGCAGCATCCCCTCGATAGAGACGGATTTCTATGGCTACACCTTC.

The gene calls are TRBV19 and TRBJ2-1; D gene uncertain. The V end was cut by 4 bases, the J end by 4 bases, with 14 bases between. The CDR3 runs 15 residues. Germline loops: CDR1 LNHDA, CDR2 SQIVND (reference sequence). CDR3 region: CASSTDLGEYNEQFF. Written as DNA, the CDR3 is TGTGCCAGTAGTACTGATCTGGGCGAATACAATGAGCAGTTCTTC.

The chain is built from TRBV7-2 and TRBJ2-5; 7 nucleotides agree with TRBD2. The CDR3 spans 16 residues. The ends lost 2 bases at V and 1 base at J; junction bases unmatched: 7. Germline V CDR1 and CDR2: SGHTA, FQGNSA. Here the CDR3 reads CASSLWAAGFQETQYF. The CDR3 DNA is TGTGCCAGCAGCTTATGGGCAGCGGGATTCCAAGAGACCCAGTACTTC.

J is TRBJ1-1 and V is TRBV25-1, with D hard to call. Deletions cut 9 bases from V and 1 base from J, with 9 bases between. In germline, CDR1 is MGHDK, CDR2 SYGVNS. CDR3 length: 12 amino acids. CDR3 DNA sequence: TGTGCCAGAAGGGTGTCGAACACTGAAGCTTTCTTT. Translating it yields CARRVSNTEAFF.

J is TRBJ1-5 and V is TRBV6-2 or TRBV6-3, with a tentative D call TRBD1 (6 bases). This CDR3 is 16 amino acids long. Germline V gene sequence: CDR1 MNHEY, CDR2 SVGEGT. With 7 bases removed from V and 9 bases from J, the gap between germline ends came to 25 bases. The CDR3 DNA is TGTGCCAGCACCTCGGGGCCATTACAGGGCCCGGGGCCCCAGCATTTT. It is translated as CASTSGPLQGPGPQHF.

The chain joins TRBV27 to TRBJ2-6; D call uncertain. Germline CDR1 is MNHEY and CDR2 is SMNVEV (reference sequence). Trimming cost V 0 bases and J 0 bases, with 6 bases left between them. This CDR3 is 16 amino acids long. CDR3 coding DNA: TGTGCCAGCAGTTTATCACAATACTCTGGGGCCAACGTCCTGACTTTC. Residues: CASSLSQYSGANVLTF.

The chain recombines TRBV29-1 with TRBJ2-2, with D perhaps TRBD1 or TRBD2 (5 bases each). The CDR3 is 14 residues long. Trimming pared 3 bases from V and 3 bases from J, leaving 11 bases between. Germline assignment: CDR1 SQVTM and CDR2 ANQGSEA. This CDR3 is CSVEGRDDTGELFF. DNA for the CDR3: TGCAGCGTTGAGGGACGCGACGACACCGGGGAGCTGTTTTTT.

The chain joins TRBV4-1 to TRBJ2-1; tentative D call: TRBD2 (6 bases). The CDR3 extends over 15 amino acids. CDR1 and CDR2 (germline): MGHRA, YSYEKL. Trimming removed 4 bases from V and 0 bases from J, with 10 bases in between. CDR3 amino acids: CASSLRGSSYNEQFF. CDR3 DNA: TGCGCCAGCAGCCTCCGGGGGAGCTCCTACAATGAGCAGTTCTTC.

CDR3 bases: TGTGCCAGCAGCTTATACGAGAGCTCCTACGAGCAGTACGTC. Translating it yields CASSLYESSYEQYV. The genes are TRBV11-2 and TRBJ2-7; D gene unclear. Trimming cost V 2 bases and J 0 bases, with 8 bases left between them. CDR1 and CDR2 from the germline V gene are SGHAT and FQNNGV. This CDR3 has 14 residues.

The genes are TRBV4-1 and TRBJ1-2; D possibly corresponds to TRBD1 (5 bases). This CDR3 spans 13 amino acids. Germline CDR1 is MGHRA and CDR2 is YSYEKL. Trimming cost V 0 bases and J 8 bases, with 10 bases left between them. The CDR3 spells CASSQDPRDGYTF. CDR3 DNA sequence: TGCGCCAGCAGCCAAGATCCCAGGGACGGCTACACCTTC.

The chain uses TRBV27 and TRBJ2-5; TRBD2 might be the D (6 bases). The CDR3 is made up of 17 amino acids. The germline V gene has CDR1 MNHEY and CDR2 SMNVEV (reference sequence). Trimming removed 8 bases at V and 2 bases at J, with 24 bases between. CDR3 in DNA: TGTGCCAGCGGACTATTGGGCGGCGCTAGCGTTCAAGAGACCCAGTACTTC. As protein: CASGLLGGASVQETQYF.

The rearrangement uses TRBV10-3 and TRBJ2-7; no clear D. The CDR3 runs to 15 residues. CDR1 and CDR2 (germline): ENHRY, SYGVKD. Trimming stripped 5 bases from V and 2 bases from J, with 16 bases between. CDR3 DNA sequence: TGTGCCATCAGTAAAAAAAGATCCAGCCCCTACGAGCAGTACTTC. Translation: CAISKKRSSPYEQYF.

This clonotype was detected only once. The V and J genes are TRBV6-5 and TRBJ2-1; the match to TRBD2 covers 12 bases. Losses at the gene ends were 6 bases for V and 5 bases for J; bases not matched to a gene: 5. Germline V CDR1 and CDR2: MNHEY, SVGAGI. CDR3 length equals 15 residues. The CDR3, as DNA: TGTGCCAGCAGCTCCCCTAGCGGGGGGGACAATGAGCAGTTCTTC. This codes for CASSSPSGGDNEQFF.

The chain links TRBV5-5 to TRBJ2-2, with unresolved D. Germline V gene data show CDR1 as SGHKS and CDR2 as YYEKEE (reference sequence). V dropped 0 bases and J dropped 5 bases, with 8 bases sitting between them. The CDR3 is made up of 14 amino acids. This CDR3 reads CASSLAPATGELFF. The CDR3 region has the DNA TGTGCCAGCAGCTTGGCCCCGGCGACCGGGGAGCTGTTTTTT.

The chain couples TRBV28 to TRBJ2-7; D not resolved. CDR1 MDHEN and CDR2 SYDVKM come from the germline V gene. Between the trimmed V and J ends, which lost 1 base and 2 bases, there was a span of 15 bases. This CDR3 region has 16 residues. The CDR3 DNA sequence: TGTGCCAGCAGTTTATTAAACCTCACAGTTACCTACGAGCAGTACTTC. Translated: CASSLLNLTVTYEQYF.

The J gene is TRBJ2-7, the V gene TRBV7-9, with TRBD2 matching over 9 bases. This CDR3 comprises 19 residues. V trimming: 1 base; J trimming: 0 bases; junction bases outside the gene matches: 13. Looked up from germline, CDR1 is SEHNR and CDR2 is FQNEAQ (reference sequence). CDR3 nucleotide sequence: TGTGCCAGCAGCTTAGGTTTTAGTAGCGGGGGAGACGTCTCCTACGAGCAGTACTTC. This translates into CASSLGFSSGGDVSYEQYF.

V gene TRBV9 combines with J gene TRBJ2-3; D is perhaps TRBD1 or TRBD2 (5 bases each). Germline lookup yields CDR1 SGDLS and CDR2 YYNGEE. This CDR3 is 14 amino acids long. V lost 0 bases and J lost 4, with 9 bases in between. CDR3 residues: CASSVERGPDTQYF. CDR3 bases: TGTGCCAGCAGCGTAGAAAGGGGACCAGATACGCAGTATTTT.

The chain has TRBV28 and TRBJ2-7, with D hard to call. The ends were cut back, 4 bases at V and 0 bases at J, with 16 bases in the middle. Germline V lookup: CDR1 MDHEN, CDR2 SYDVKM. The CDR3 sequence is 16 residues long. The CDR3 region is CASSSPVTSDSYEQYF. The CDR3 DNA reads TGTGCCAGCAGTTCGCCCGTGACCTCGGACTCCTACGAGCAGTACTTC.

This chain connects TRBV27 to TRBJ1-3; perhaps TRBD1 as D (5 bases). CDR3 length: 17 residues. CDR1 and CDR2 (germline): MNHEY, SMNVEV (reference sequence). V lost 4 bases and J 2 bases, leaving 18 bases between the germline ends. The CDR3 region is CASSSPGAPEPGNTIYF. The CDR3 DNA reads TGTGCCAGCAGTTCTCCCGGGGCCCCAGAACCTGGAAACACCATATATTTT.

The J gene is TRBJ2-7, the V gene TRBV5-5, with 9 bases aligning to TRBD2. With 4 bases clipped from V and 0 bases from J, the junction kept 8 bases outside the gene matches. The germline V gene encodes CDR1 SGHKS and CDR2 YYEKEE (reference sequence). The CDR3 is made up of 16 amino acids. Written as DNA, the CDR3 is TGTGCCAGCAGCCCGACCCTAGCGGGAAGCTCCTACGAGCAGTACGTC. It encodes CASSPTLAGSSYEQYV.

The V call is TRBV19, the J call TRBJ2-3; D remains ambiguous. Germline V gives CDR1 LNHDA, CDR2 SQIVND (reference sequence). The V gene lost 0 bases and the J gene lost 6 bases, with 16 bases spanning the gap. This CDR3 comprises 16 residues. CDR3 DNA: TGTGCCAGTAGTATAGATCAAGGTCTTTACGGGGATACGCAGTATTTT. Encoded protein: CASSIDQGLYGDTQYF.

The rearrangement uses TRBV13 and TRBJ1-2; 9 nucleotides align to TRBD1. Germline CDR1 and CDR2: PRHDT and FYEKMQ (reference sequence). With 4 bases clipped from V and 6 bases from J, the junction kept 3 bases outside the gene matches. The CDR3 covers 13 residues. The CDR3 here is CASSYRGLDGYTF. The CDR3 bases are TGTGCCAGCAGCTACAGGGGGCTTGATGGCTACACCTTC.

The chain uses TRBV24-1 and TRBJ1-5; tentative D call: TRBD1 (5 bases). Germline CDR1 reads KGHDR; CDR2 reads SFDVKD. The CDR3 is made up of 14 amino acids. V lost 0 bases and J lost 7, with 9 bases in between. The chain's CDR3 is CATSDLDSWQPQHF. CDR3 in DNA: TGTGCCACCAGTGATTTGGACAGTTGGCAGCCCCAGCATTTT.

Only a few counts were recorded for this clonotype. The chain has TRBV6-5 and TRBJ2-1; weak D call: TRBD2 (6 bases). The ends were cut back, 1 base at V and 6 bases at J, with 10 bases in the middle. The CDR3 has 14 residues. Germline CDR1 is MNHEY and CDR2 is SVGAGI. This CDR3 reads CASSYYRGANEQFF. The CDR3 region has the DNA TGTGCCAGCAGTTACTACCGCGGGGCCAATGAGCAGTTCTTC.

The V gene is TRBV7-6, the J gene TRBJ2-3; 12 bases agree with TRBD2. Losses at the gene ends were 2 bases for V and 4 bases for J; bases not matched to a gene: 4. In germline, CDR1 is SGHVS, CDR2 FNYEAQ. This CDR3 region has 16 residues. DNA for the CDR3: TGTGCCAGCAGCTTAATACTAGCGGGGGGTTCAGATACGCAGTATTTT. Its protein product is CASSLILAGGSDTQYF.

About this clonotype itself: One end of the junction fails to match germline, which may point to a read error. This chain uses TRBV7-2 with TRBJ2-2, with 7 bases lining up with TRBD2. Germline V gene sequence: CDR1 SGHTA, CDR2 FQGNSA. The CDR3 is made up of 16 amino acids. CDR3 nucleotide sequence: TGTGTCAGCAGCTTAGTCTTACCGGGGAGGGGCGGGCAGCTGTTTTTT. Residues: CVSSLVLPGRGGQLFF.

The rearrangement joins TRBV10-3 to TRBJ2-2; possibly TRBD2 for D (6 bases). This CDR3 comprises 17 residues. CDR1 is ENHRY and CDR2 is SYGVKD in the germline V gene. The ends were cut back, 0 bases at V and 6 bases at J, with 17 bases in the middle. This CDR3 reads CAISESRRAGFPGELFF. CDR3 bases: TGTGCCATCAGTGAGTCAAGGAGGGCAGGGTTTCCCGGGGAGCTGTTTTTT.

As DNA, the CDR3 is TGTGCCAGCAGCTTAGACTCCGGCGGTGGAGCTTTCTTT. Its protein product is CASSLDSGGGAFF. This chain connects TRBV7-9 to TRBJ1-1; D gene unclear. Deletions cut 1 base from V and 10 bases from J, with 13 bases between. Per the germline V gene, CDR1 is SEHNR and CDR2 is FQNEAQ (reference sequence). The CDR3 is made up of 13 amino acids. The whole variable domain, filled in from reference TRBV7-9 and TRBJ1-1, reads DTGVSQNPRHKITKRGQNVTFRCDPISEHNRLYWYRQTLGQGPEFLTYFQNEAQLEKSRLLSDRFSAERPKGSFSTLEIQRTEQGDSAMYLCASSLDSGGGAFFGQGTRLTVV.